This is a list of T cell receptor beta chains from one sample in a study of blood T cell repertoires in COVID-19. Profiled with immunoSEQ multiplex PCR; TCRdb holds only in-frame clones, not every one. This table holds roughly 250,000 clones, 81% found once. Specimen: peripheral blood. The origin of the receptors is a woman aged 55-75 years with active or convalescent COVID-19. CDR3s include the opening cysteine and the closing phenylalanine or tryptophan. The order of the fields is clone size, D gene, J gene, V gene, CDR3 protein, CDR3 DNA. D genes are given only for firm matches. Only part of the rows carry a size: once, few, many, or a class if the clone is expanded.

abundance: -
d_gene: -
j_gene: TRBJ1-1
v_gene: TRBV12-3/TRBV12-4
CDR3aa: CASSFEGNTEAFF
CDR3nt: TGTGCCAGCAGTTTCGAGGGGAACACTGAAGCTTTCTTT

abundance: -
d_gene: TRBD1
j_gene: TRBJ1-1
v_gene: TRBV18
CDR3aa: CARDPGQGSEAFF
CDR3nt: TGTGCCAGGGATCCGGGACAGGGGTCTGAAGCTTTCTTT

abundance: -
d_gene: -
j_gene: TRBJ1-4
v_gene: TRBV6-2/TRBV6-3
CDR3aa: CASSYAGDNEKLFF
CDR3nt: TGTGCCAGCAGTTACGCAGGGGATAATGAAAAACTGTTTTTT

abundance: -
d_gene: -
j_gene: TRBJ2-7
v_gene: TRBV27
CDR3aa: CASSFLPRLGSYEQYF
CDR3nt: TGTGCCAGCAGTTTTTTACCCAGGTTGGGCTCCTACGAGCAGTACTTC

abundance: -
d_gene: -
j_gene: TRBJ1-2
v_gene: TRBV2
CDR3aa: CASSPRDFYGYTF
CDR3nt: TGTGCCAGCAGTCCCAGGGACTTCTATGGCTACACCTTC

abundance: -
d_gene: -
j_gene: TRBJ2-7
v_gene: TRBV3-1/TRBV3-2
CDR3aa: CASSLQAAGAYEQYF
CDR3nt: TGTGCCAGCAGCCTACAGGCTGCCGGCGCCTACGAGCAGTACTTC

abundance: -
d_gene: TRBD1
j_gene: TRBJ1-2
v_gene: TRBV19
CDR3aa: CASTTTGPHYGYTF
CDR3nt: TGTGCCAGTACCACGACAGGGCCTCACTATGGCTACACCTTC

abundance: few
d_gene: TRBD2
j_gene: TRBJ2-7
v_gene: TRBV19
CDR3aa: CASSTSGLAGGSPYEQYF
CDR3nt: TGTGCCAGTAGTACCTCCGGACTAGCGGGGGGTAGCCCCTACGAGCAGTACTTC

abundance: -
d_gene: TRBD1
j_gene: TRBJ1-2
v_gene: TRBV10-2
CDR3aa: CASSERRDRAYGYTF
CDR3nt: TGCGCCAGCAGTGAGCGGAGGGACAGGGCCTATGGCTACACCTTC

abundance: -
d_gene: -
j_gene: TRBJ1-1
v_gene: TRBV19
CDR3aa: CASSIGGGNTEAFF
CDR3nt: TGTGCCAGTAGTATAGGGGGGGGGAACACTGAAGCTTTCTTT

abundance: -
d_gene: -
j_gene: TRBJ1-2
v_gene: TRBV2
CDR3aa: CASRNSQSNYGYTF
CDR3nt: TGTGCCAGCAGAAACAGTCAATCTAACTATGGCTACACCTTC

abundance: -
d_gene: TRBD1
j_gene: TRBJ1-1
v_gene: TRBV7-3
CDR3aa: CASSSSRGSTEAFF
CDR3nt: TGTGCCAGCAGCTCCTCCAGGGGGTCCACTGAAGCTTTCTTT

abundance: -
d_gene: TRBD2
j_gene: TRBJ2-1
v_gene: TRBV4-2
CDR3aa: CASSQTGTSGGDEQFF
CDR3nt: TGTGCCAGCAGCCAAACCGGGACTAGCGGGGGCGATGAGCAGTTCTTC

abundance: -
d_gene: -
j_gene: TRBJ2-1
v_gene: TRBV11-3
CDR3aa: CASRDSTYNEQFF
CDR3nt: TGTGCCAGCAGGGACAGTACCTACAATGAGCAGTTCTTC

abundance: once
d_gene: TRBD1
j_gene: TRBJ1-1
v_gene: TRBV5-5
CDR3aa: CASSSDRGNTEAFF
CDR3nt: TGTGCCAGCAGCAGTGACAGGGGGAACACTGAAGCTTTCTTT

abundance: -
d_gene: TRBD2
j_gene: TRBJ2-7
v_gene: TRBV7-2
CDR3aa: CASSTAGVYEQYF
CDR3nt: TGTGCCAGCAGCACGGCGGGAGTCTACGAGCAGTACTTC

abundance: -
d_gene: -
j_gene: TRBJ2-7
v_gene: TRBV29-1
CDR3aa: CSVESLGATYEQYF
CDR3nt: TGCAGCGTTGAATCCCTAGGAGCTACCTACGAGCAGTACTTC

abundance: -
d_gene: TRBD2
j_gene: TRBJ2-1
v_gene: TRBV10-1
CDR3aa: CASSEGGGGEQFF
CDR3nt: TGCGCCAGCAGTGAGGGAGGCGGGGGGGAGCAGTTCTTC

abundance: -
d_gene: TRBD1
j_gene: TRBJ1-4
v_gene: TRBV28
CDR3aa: CASSSQDRGQDEKLFF
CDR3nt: TGTGCCAGCAGTTCACAGGACAGGGGGCAGGATGAAAAACTGTTTTTT

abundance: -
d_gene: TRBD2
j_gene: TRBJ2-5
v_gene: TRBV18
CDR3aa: CASSQGLRNSGEETQYF
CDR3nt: TGTGCCAGCTCCCAGGGGCTCCGAAATAGCGGGGAAGAGACCCAGTACTTC

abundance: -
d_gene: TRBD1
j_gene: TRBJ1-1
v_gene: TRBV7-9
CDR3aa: CASTYIGGRGDTEAFF
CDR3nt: TGTGCCAGCACCTATATTGGGGGCAGGGGGGACACTGAAGCTTTCTTT

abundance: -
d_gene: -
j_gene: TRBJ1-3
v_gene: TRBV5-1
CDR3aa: CASSLGSQLSGNTIYF
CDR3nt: TGCGCCAGCAGCTTGGGGTCCCAACTCTCTGGAAACACCATATATTTT

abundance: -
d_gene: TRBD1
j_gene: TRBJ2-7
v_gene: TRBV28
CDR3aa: CASIKAPGQGTHEQYF
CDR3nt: TGTGCCAGCATCAAAGCCCCGGGACAGGGGACCCACGAGCAGTACTTC

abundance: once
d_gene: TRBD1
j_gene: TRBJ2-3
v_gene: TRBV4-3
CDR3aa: CASSLSGQGTDTQYF
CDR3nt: TGCGCCAGCAGCCTCTCGGGACAGGGCACAGATACGCAGTATTTT

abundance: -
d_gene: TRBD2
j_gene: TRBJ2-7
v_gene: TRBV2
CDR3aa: CASGDYPITYEQYF
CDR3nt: TGTGCCAGCGGGGACTATCCTATAACCTACGAGCAGTACTTC

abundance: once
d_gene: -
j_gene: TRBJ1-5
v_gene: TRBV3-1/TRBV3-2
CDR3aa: CASSQDSQGYQPQHF
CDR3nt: TGTGCCAGCAGCCAAGATTCGCAGGGTTATCAGCCCCAGCATTTT

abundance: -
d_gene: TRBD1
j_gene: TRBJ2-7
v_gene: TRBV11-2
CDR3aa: CASSSGTGGEQYF
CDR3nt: TGTGCCAGCAGCTCCGGGACAGGGGGAGAGCAGTACTTC

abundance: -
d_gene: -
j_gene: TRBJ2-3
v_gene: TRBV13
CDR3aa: CASSLAAGQDTQYF
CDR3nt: TGTGCCAGCAGCTTAGCAGCAGGTCAAGATACGCAGTATTTT

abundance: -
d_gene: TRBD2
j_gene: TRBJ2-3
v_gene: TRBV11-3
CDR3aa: CASSPTRAGGPDTQYF
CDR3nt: TGTGCCAGCAGCCCTACGCGAGCGGGGGGCCCAGATACGCAGTATTTT

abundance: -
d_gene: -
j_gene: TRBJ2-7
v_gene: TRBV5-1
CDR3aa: CASSWTSSVSGSEQYF
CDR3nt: TGCGCCAGCAGCTGGACTTCTAGTGTGAGCGGCTCCGAGCAGTACTTC

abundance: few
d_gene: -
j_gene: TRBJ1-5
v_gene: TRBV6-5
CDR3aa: CASGRPSRQPQHF
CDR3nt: TGTGCCAGCGGCCGGCCTAGTCGTCAGCCCCAGCATTTT

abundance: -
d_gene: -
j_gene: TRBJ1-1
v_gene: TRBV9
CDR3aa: CASSVSPTAPNAEAFF
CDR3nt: TGTGCCAGCAGCGTAAGCCCGACAGCACCTAACGCTGAAGCTTTCTTT

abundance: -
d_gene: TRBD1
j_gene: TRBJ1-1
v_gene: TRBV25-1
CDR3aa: CASKQGVATEAFF
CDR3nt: TGTGCCAGCAAACAGGGGGTGGCCACTGAAGCTTTCTTT

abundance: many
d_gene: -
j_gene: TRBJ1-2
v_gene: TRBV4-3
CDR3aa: CASSQDRRVGGYTF
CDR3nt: TGCGCCAGCAGCCAAGATCGGAGGGTTGGGGGCTACACCTTC

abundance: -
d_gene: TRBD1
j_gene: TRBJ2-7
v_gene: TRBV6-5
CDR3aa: CASRVTGLWSYEQYF
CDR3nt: TGTGCCAGCAGAGTGACAGGGCTCTGGTCCTACGAGCAGTACTTC

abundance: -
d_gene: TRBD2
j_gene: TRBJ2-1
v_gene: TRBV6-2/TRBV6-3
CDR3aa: CASSYPTQPHLAGGRDEQFF
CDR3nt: TGTGCCAGCAGTTACCCGACCCAACCACATCTAGCGGGGGGGCGGGATGAGCAGTTCTTC

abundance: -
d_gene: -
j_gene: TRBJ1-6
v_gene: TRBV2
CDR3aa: CASSVRQEESPLHF
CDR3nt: TGTGCCAGCAGTGTACGGCAGGAGGAGTCACCCCTCCACTTT

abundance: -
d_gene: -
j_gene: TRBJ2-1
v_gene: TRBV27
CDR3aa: CASSSTYNEQFF
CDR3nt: TGTGCCAGCAGTTCCACATACAATGAGCAGTTCTTC

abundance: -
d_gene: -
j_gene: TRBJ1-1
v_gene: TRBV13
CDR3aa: CASSLTSTGKAFF
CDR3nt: TGTGCCAGCAGCTTAACCTCTACAGGGAAAGCTTTCTTT

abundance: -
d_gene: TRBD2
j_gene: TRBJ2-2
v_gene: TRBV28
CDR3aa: CASSLPRGDTGELFF
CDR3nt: TGTGCCAGCAGTTTGCCCCGGGGGGACACCGGGGAGCTGTTTTTT

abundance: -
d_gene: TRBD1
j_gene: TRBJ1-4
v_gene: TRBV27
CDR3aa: CASSLYPGQVNEKLFF
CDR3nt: TGTGCCAGCAGTTTATACCCGGGACAGGTTAATGAAAAACTGTTTTTT

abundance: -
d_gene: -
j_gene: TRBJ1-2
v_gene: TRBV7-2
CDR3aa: CASSLTDMQGIGYTF
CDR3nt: TGTGCCAGCAGCTTAACCGATATGCAGGGGATTGGCTACACCTTC

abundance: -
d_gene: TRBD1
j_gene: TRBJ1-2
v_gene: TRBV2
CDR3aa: CASVRAPGGTLANYGYTF
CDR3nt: TGTGCCAGCGTCCGAGCTCCAGGGGGGACTTTAGCTAACTATGGCTACACCTTC

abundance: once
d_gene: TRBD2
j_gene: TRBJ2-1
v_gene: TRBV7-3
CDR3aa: CASSPRGSGGSSYNEQFF
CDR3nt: TGTGCCAGCAGCCCCCGTGGTAGCGGGGGGAGCTCCTACAATGAGCAGTTCTTC

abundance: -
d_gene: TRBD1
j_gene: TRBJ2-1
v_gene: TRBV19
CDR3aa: CASSIGTGYRYNEQFF
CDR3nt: TGTGCCAGTAGTATAGGGACAGGCTATCGGTACAATGAGCAGTTCTTC

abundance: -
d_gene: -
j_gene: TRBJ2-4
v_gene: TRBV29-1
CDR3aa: CSARAGGRKNIQYF
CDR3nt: TGCAGCGCCCGGGCGGGCGGGCGTAAAAACATTCAGTACTTC

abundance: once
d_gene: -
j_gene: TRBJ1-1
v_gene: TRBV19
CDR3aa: CASSMSYPGHGEAFF
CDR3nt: TGTGCCAGTAGTATGTCCTATCCGGGACACGGAGAAGCTTTCTTT

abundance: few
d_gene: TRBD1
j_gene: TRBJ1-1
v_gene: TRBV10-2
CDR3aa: CASQMGQALSAFF
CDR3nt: TGCGCCAGCCAGATGGGACAGGCCTTGTCCGCTTTCTTT

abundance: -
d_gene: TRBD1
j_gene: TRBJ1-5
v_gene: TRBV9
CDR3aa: CASSVGPGTGTGGNQPQHF
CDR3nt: TGTGCCAGCAGCGTAGGACCCGGGACAGGAACCGGTGGCAATCAGCCCCAGCATTTT

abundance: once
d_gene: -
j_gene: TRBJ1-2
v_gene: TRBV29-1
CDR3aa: CSVEGPGRSYGYTF
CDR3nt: TGCAGCGTTGAAGGTCCAGGGAGGTCCTATGGCTACACCTTC

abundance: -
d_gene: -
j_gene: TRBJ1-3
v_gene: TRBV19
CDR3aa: CATHDPARRSGNTIYF
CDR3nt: TGTGCCACCCATGACCCCGCCAGGCGCTCTGGAAACACCATATATTTT

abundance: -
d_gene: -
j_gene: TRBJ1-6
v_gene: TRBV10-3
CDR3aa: CAISEFEWSSYNSPLHF
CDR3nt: TGTGCCATCAGTGAGTTTGAGTGGAGCTCCTATAATTCACCCCTCCACTTT

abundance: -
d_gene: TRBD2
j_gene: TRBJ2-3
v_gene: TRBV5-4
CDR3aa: CASSLDPGGADTQYF
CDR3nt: TGTGCCAGCAGCTTGGATCCGGGGGGTGCAGATACGCAGTATTTT

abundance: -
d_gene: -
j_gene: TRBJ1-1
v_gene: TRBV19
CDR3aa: CASKMAPGNTEAFF
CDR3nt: TGTGCCAGTAAGATGGCCCCGGGGAACACTGAAGCTTTCTTT

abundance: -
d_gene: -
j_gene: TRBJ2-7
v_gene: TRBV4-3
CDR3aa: CASSQDYTGGVSYEQYF
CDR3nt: TGCGCCAGCAGCCAAGATTATACAGGGGGGGTTTCCTACGAGCAGTACTTC

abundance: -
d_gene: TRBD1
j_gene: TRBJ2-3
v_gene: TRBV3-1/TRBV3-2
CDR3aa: CASSPGPTGADTQYF
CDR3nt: TGTGCCAGCAGCCCCGGGCCCACAGGGGCAGATACGCAGTATTTT

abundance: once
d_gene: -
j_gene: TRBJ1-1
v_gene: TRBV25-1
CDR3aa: CASSEWADMNTEAFF
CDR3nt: TGTGCCAGCAGTGAATGGGCAGACATGAACACTGAAGCTTTCTTT

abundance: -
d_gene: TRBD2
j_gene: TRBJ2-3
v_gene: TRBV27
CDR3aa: CASSSSPGLAAATQYF
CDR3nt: TGTGCCAGCAGTTCCTCACCGGGACTAGCGGCGGCTACGCAGTATTTT

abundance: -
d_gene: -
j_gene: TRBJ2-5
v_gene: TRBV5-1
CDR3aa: CASSLRGRETQYF
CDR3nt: TGCGCCAGCAGCTTAAGGGGCAGGGAGACCCAGTACTTC

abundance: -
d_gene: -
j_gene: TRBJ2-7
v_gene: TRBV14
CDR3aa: CASSQYRLLDEQYF
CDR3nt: TGTGCCAGCAGCCAATACAGGTTATTAGACGAGCAGTACTTC